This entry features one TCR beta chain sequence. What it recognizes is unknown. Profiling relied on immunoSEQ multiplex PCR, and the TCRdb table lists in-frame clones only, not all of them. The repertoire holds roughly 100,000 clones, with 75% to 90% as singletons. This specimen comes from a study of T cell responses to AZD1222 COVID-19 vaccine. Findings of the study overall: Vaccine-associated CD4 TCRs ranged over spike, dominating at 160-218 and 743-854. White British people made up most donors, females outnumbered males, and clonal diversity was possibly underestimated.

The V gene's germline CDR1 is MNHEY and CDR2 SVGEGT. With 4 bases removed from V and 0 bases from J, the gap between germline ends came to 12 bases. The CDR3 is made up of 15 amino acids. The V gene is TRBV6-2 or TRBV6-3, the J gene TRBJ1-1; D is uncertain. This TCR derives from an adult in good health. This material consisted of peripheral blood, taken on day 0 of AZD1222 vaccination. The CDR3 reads CASSFAAPLNTEAFF. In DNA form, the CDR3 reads TGTGCCAGCAGTTTCGCCGCCCCACTGAACACTGAAGCTTTCTTT.